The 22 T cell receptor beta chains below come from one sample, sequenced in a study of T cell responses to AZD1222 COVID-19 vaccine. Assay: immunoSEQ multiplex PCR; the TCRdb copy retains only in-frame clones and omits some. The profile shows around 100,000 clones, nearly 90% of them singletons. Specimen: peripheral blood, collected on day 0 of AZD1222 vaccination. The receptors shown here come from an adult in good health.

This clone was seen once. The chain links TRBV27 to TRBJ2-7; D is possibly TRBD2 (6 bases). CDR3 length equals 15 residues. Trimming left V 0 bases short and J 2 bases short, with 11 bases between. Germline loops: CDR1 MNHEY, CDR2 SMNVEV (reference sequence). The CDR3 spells CASSLSFGGTYEQYF. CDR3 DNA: TGTGCCAGCAGTTTATCGTTTGGGGGGACCTACGAGCAGTACTTC.

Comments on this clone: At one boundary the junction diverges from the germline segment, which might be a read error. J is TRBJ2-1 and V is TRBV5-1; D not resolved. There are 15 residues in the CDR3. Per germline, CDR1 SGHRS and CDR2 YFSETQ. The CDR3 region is CASSLGGTNYNEQFF. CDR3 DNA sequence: TGTGCCAGCAGCTTGGGCGGAACCAACTACAATGAGCAGTTCTTC.

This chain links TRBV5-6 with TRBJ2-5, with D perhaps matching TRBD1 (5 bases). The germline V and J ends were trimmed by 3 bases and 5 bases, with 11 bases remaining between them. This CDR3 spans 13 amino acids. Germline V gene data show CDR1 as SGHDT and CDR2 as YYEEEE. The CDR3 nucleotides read TGTGCCAGCAGCTCTTGGGGCCTGGAGACCCAGTACTTC. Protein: CASSSWGLETQYF.

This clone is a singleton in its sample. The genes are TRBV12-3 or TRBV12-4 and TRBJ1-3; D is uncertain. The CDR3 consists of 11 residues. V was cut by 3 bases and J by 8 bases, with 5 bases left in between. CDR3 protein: CASSFRHTIYF. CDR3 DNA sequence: TGTGCCAGCAGTTTTCGCCACACCATATATTTT.

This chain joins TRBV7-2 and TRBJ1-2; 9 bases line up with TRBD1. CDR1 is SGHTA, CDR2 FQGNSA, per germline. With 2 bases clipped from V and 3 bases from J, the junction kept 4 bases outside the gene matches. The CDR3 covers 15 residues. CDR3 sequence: CASSLQQGAYYGYTF. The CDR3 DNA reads TGTGCCAGCAGCTTACAACAGGGGGCTTACTATGGCTACACCTTC.

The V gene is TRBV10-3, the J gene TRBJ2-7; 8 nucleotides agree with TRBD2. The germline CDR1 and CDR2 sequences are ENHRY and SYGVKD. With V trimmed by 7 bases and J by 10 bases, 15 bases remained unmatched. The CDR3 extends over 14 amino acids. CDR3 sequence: CAITDGGAIPPQYF. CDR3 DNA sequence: TGTGCCATCACCGACGGGGGGGCCATCCCCCCTCAGTACTTC.

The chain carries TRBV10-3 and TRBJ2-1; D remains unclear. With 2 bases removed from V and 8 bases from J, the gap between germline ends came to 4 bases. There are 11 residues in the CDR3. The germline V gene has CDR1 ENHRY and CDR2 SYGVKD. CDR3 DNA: TGTGCCATCAGTGAGACGGATGAGCAGTTCTTC. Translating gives CAISETDEQFF.

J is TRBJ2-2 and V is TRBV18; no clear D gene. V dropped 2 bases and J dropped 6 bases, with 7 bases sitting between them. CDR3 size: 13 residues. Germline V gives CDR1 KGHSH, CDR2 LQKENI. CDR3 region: CASSPAPAGELFF. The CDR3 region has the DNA TGTGCCAGCTCACCAGCCCCCGCCGGGGAGCTGTTTTTT.

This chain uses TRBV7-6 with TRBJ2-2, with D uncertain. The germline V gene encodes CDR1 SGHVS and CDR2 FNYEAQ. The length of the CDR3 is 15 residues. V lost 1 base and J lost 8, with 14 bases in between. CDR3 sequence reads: CASSLGPSRWGELFF. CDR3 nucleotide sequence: TGTGCCAGCAGCTTAGGTCCATCGAGGTGGGGGGAGCTGTTTTTT. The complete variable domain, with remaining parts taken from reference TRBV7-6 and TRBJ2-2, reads GAGVSQSPRYKVTKRGQDVALRCDPISGHVSLYWYRQALGQGPEFLTYFNYEAQQDKSGLPNDRFSAERPEGSISTLTIQRTEQRDSAMYRCASSLGPSRWGELFFGEGSRLTVL.

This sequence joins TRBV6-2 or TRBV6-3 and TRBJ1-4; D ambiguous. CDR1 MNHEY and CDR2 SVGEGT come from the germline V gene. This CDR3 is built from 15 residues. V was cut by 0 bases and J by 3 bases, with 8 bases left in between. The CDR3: CASSYSGQSNEKLFF. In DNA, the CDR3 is TGTGCCAGCAGTTACTCGGGTCAGTCTAATGAAAAACTGTTTTTT.

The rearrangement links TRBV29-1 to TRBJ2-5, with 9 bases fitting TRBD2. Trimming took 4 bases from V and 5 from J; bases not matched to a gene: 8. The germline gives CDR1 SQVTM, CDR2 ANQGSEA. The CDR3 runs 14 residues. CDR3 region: CSVGGAGGGETQYF. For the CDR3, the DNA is TGCAGCGTTGGGGGAGCGGGGGGTGGGGAGACCCAGTACTTC.

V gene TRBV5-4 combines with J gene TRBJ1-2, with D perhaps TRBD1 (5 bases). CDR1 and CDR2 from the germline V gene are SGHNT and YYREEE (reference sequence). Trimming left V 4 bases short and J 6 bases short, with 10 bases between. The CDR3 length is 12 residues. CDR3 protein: CASSREGDGYTF. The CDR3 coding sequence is TGTGCCAGCAGCAGAGAAGGGGATGGCTACACCTTC.

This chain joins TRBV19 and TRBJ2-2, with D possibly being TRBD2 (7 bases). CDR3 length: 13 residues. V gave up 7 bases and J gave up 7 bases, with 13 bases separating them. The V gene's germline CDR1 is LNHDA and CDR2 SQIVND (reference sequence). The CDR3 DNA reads TGTGCCAGTACGGGGGGCAGCCACGGGGAGCTGTTTTTT. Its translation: CASTGGSHGELFF.

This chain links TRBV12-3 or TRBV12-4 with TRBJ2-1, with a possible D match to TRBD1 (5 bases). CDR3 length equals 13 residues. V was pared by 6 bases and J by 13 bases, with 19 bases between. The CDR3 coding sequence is TGTGCCAGCAGCTTAAGTACAGGTACTGAACAGTTCTTC. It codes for CASSLSTGTEQFF.

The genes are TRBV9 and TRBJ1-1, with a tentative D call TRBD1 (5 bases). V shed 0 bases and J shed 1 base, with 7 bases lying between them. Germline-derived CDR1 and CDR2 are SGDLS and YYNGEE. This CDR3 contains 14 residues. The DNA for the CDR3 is TGTGCCAGCAGCGTAGACGGGACGAACACTGAAGCTTTCTTT. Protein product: CASSVDGTNTEAFF.

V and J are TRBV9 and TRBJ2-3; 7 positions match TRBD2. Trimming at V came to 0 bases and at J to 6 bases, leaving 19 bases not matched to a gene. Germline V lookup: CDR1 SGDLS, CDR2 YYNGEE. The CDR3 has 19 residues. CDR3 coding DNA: TGTGCCAGCAGCGTAGAGGGGAGAGGGCTAGCGGCCATGGGGGATACGCAGTATTTT. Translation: CASSVEGRGLAAMGDTQYF. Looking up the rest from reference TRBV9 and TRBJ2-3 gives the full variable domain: DSGVTQTPKHLITATGQRVTLRCSPRSGDLSVYWYQQSLDQGLQFLIQYYNGEERAKGNILERFSAQQFPDLHSELNLSSLELGDSALYFCASSVEGRGLAAMGDTQYFGPGTRLTVL.

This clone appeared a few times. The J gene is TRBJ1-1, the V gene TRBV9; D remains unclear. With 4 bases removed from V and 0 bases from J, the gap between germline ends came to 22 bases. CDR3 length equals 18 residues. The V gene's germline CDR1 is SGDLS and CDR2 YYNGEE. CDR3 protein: CASSQPRDGSYMNTEAFF. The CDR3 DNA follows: TGTGCCAGCAGCCAACCTAGAGACGGCAGTTACATGAACACTGAAGCTTTCTTT.

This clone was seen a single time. The CDR3 here is CASSPTTGTGELFF. DNA for the CDR3: TGTGCCAGCAGCCCAACTACCGGCACCGGGGAGCTGTTTTTT. The gene calls are TRBV5-6 and TRBJ2-2; D call uncertain. CDR1 and CDR2 (germline): SGHDT, YYEEEE. CDR3 size: 14 residues. Deletions cut 4 bases from V and 4 bases from J, with 11 bases between. Using reference TRBV5-6 and TRBJ2-2 for the parts outside the CDR3, the full variable domain is DAGVTQSPTHLIKTRGQQVTLRCSPKSGHDTVSWYQQALGQGPQFIFQYYEEEERQRGNFPDRFSGHQFPNYSSELNVNALLLGDSALYLCASSPTTGTGELFFGEGSRLTVL.

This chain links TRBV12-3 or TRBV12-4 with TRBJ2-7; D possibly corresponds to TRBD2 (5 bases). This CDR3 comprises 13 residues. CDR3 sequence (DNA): TGTGCTTCGAAGCCCGGGGAACGGCACGAGCAGTACTTC. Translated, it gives CASKPGERHEQYF.

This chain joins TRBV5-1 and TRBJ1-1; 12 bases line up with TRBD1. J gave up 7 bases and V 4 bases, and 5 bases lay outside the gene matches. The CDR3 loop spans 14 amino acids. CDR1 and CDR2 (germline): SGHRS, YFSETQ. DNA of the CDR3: TGCGCCAGCAGCGCGGGACAGGGGGCGGGTGAAGCTTTCTTT. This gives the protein CASSAGQGAGEAFF. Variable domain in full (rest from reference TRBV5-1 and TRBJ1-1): KAGVTQTPRYLIKTRGQQVTLSCSPISGHRSVSWYQQTPGQGLQFLFEYFSETQRNKGNFPGRFSGRQFSNSRSEMNVSTLELGDSALYLCASSAGQGAGEAFFGQGTRLTVV.

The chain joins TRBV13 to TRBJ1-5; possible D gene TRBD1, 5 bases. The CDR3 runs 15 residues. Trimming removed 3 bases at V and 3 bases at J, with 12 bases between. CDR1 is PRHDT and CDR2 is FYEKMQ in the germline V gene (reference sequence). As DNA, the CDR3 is TGTGCCAGCAGCTTCGGTCGACAGTTCAATCAGCCCCAGCATTTT. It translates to CASSFGRQFNQPQHF. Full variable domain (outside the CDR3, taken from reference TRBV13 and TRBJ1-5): AAGVIQSPRHLIKEKRETATLKCYPIPRHDTVYWYQQGPGQDPQFLISFYEKMQSDKGSIPDRFSAQQFSDYHSELNMSSLELGDSALYFCASSFGRQFNQPQHFGDGTRLSIL.

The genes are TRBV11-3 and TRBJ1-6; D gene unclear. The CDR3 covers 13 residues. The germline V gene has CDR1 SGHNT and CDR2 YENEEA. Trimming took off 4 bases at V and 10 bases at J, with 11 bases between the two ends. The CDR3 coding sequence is TGTGCCAGCAGCTATTTCTCAGACTCACCCCTCCACTTT. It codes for CASSYFSDSPLHF.